This entry features one T cell receptor (beta chain) sequence. At least ten counts were recorded for this clonotype. The clone's antigen remains unknown. Per-base quality was not reported, and no clone a single base away is much larger than it. The method was 5' RACE. Sequencing instrument: NextSeq 500. Unique molecular identifiers were attached to individual cDNA molecules in the TCR library protocol so that sequencing error and PCR bias could be corrected. TCR alpha and beta chains were both sequenced, and the abundances of alpha and beta sequences in each sample were closely correlated with each other. In the source study's methods: Decombinator V4 was used to perform V gene, J gene and CDR3 annotation of TCR sequences. TCRs were defined as expanded if a significant change between any two time points was detected under a Poisson model with p below 0.0001. TCR abundances were normalised to the total number of TCRs sequenced per sample and expressed as counts per million. MAIT TCRs were defined by TRAV1-2 paired with TRAJ12, TRAJ20 or TRAJ33, and iNKT TCRs by TRAV10 paired with TRAJ18. VDJdb, accessed on 1 November 2021, was searched for TCRs annotated for CMV, EBV and SARS-CoV-2, and TCRs annotated for more than one antigen were excluded. TCRdb trimmed the raw reads at Q25, called clones with MiXCR and kept productive beta chains. Under each unique CDR3 protein, matching rows form one entry showing the most common genes and DNA. The V and J calls shown here were made by TCRdb, not taken from the authors' results. The sample table contains some 25,000 distinct CDR3 sequences; only one count was recorded for 3.5% to 5% of them. Jointly, the top ten make up less than 20% of the sample.

The record originates from a study of early T cells in non-severe SARS-CoV-2 infection (dated by TCRdb to 2020 to 2023). Background on the whole study: TCR sequencing used bulk RNA from unsorted whole blood, so alpha and beta chains could not be paired. Overall study results and their limits: VDJdb matching was skewed toward anti-spike CD8 responses, so virus-specific expansions were likely underestimated and private and CD4 specificities were missed.

V sheds 0 bases and J sheds 0 bases, leaving 12 bases between their ends. The cysteine opens and the phenylalanine closes a CDR3 of 16 amino acids. Just CDR3 DNA is preserved here, 48 bases in frame from base 1. In the germline V gene, CDR1 corresponds to MNHNS and CDR2 to SASEGT. Set within a cohort of healthcare workers in London, UK, this nested case-control study involved weekly PCR testing of nasopharyngeal swabs along with blood sampling. Between 23 and 31 March 2020, the week of the UK lockdown, healthcare workers were enrolled and then followed up weekly for as long as 16 weeks. This TCR came from an adult who was a healthcare worker with PCR-confirmed SARS-CoV-2 infection or an uninfected control (not recorded which). The sequenced material came from whole blood. The receptor chain draws on TRBV6-1 and TRBJ2-7, and possibly TRBD2, on 5 matching bases. At the DNA level, the sequence is TGTGCCAGCAGTGAAGCTGCAGCAGACTACTCCTACGAGCAGTACTTC. This encodes CASSEAAADYSYEQYF.